These 9 T cell receptor beta chains originate from one sample sequenced in a study of blood T cells in healthy people across ages. Next came a second PCR, run for about 7 to 12 cycles, which used a sample-barcoded 5' primer along with a J-beta primer mix. Using its own MiXCR run on the 5' RACE reads, TCRdb lists one record per CDR3 protein. In the table there are approximately 1.5 million distinct CDR3 sequences, 42% of which are singletons. What was sequenced was blood. The receptors derive from a young woman in good health.

The J gene is TRBJ2-1, the V gene TRBV24-1; D gene uncertain. Germline CDR1 KGHDR, CDR2 SFDVKD. Trimming took off 5 bases at V and 10 bases at J, with 17 bases between the two ends. The CDR3 runs 14 residues. Written as DNA, the CDR3 is TGTGCCACCAGTGCCCACGCAGGTGTGGGCGAGCAGTTCTTC. Translation gives CATSAHAGVGEQFF.

The chain carries TRBV30 and TRBJ2-1, with 10 bases aligning to TRBD2. Germline V gene data show CDR1 as GTSNPN and CDR2 as SVGIG (reference sequence). This CDR3 spans 15 amino acids. Trimming at V came to 0 bases and at J to 2 bases, leaving 1 base not matched to a gene. The CDR3 sequence is CAWSVAGGPYNEQFF. CDR3 nucleotides: TGTGCCTGGAGTGTAGCGGGGGGGCCCTACAATGAGCAGTTCTTC.

This clonotype has only a few counts. The chain joins TRBV7-2 to TRBJ2-1, with 10 bases fitting TRBD2. Germline CDR1 and CDR2: SGHTA and FQGNSA. The CDR3 is made up of 16 amino acids. The ends lost 4 bases at V and 3 bases at J; junction bases unmatched: 6. DNA for the CDR3: TGTGCCAGCAGCTCCGGGACTAGCGCGGTCTACAATGAGCAGTTCTTC. It is translated as CASSSGTSAVYNEQFF.

The genes are TRBV14 and TRBJ2-1; D call uncertain. Per germline, CDR1 SGHDN and CDR2 FVKESK. The CDR3 totals 11 residues. The V end was cut by 3 bases, the J end by 13 bases, with 10 bases between. CDR3 amino acids: CASSHGQTQFF. The CDR3 nucleotides are TGTGCCAGCAGCCACGGTCAGACCCAGTTCTTC.

This chain joins TRBV29-1 and TRBJ2-1; no reliable D call. The CDR3 has 13 amino acids. Germline loops: CDR1 SQVTM, CDR2 ANQGSEA. Trimming left V 4 bases short and J 6 bases short, with 13 bases between. The CDR3: CSVVLPGLNEQFF. The CDR3 DNA follows: TGCAGCGTTGTCCTTCCAGGCCTCAATGAGCAGTTCTTC.

This CDR3 reads CASSQDRNNQPQHF. CDR3 sequence (DNA): TGTGCCAGCAGTCAGGACAGGAACAATCAGCCCCAGCATTTT. V is TRBV12-3 or TRBV12-4 and J is TRBJ1-5; 7 positions agree with TRBD1. V was clipped by 5 bases and J by 3 bases; unmatched bases: 4. This CDR3 is 14 amino acids long.

Turning to this clonotype: One junction end disagrees with the germline gene, perhaps due to a read error. The chain uses TRBV4-2 and TRBJ1-4; D gene unclear. Germline CDR1 is LGHNA and CDR2 is YNFKEQ. The CDR3 has 15 residues. CDR3 sequence (DNA): TGTGCCAGCAGCCAAATCGATACAGCTAATGGAAAACTGTTTTTT. Its translation: CASSQIDTANGKLFF.

The rearrangement joins TRBV6-6 to TRBJ2-1, with D uncertain. Germline CDR1 reads MNHNY; CDR2 reads SVGAGI (reference sequence). The CDR3 length is 12 residues. Trimming stripped 8 bases from V and 5 bases from J, with 10 bases between. CDR3 in amino acids: CASALTDNEQFF. CDR3 nucleotide sequence: TGTGCCAGCGCCCTGACCGACAATGAGCAGTTCTTC.

A few counts support this clonotype. The chain couples TRBV20-1 to TRBJ1-5; no clear D gene. Trimming cost V 3 bases and J 0 bases, with 6 bases left between them. The CDR3 is 13 residues long. Germline loops: CDR1 DFQATT, CDR2 SNEGSKA (reference sequence). The CDR3 nucleotides read TGCAGTGCTAGGTATAATAGCAATCAGCCCCAGCATTTT. Its translation is CSARYNSNQPQHF.